This TCR beta chain was identified in a study of blood T cell repertoires in COVID-19. The wider study: The samples span acute and convalescent COVID-19 from the United States, Italy and Spain. Sample material is recorded as cDNA or gDNA derived from T cells, B-cell-depleted T cells, or PBMCs.

Original processing notes: Estimated nucleated cell counts came from reference gene primer amplification. Some clones are missing from TCRdb's copy, which holds only in-frame ones; the method was immunoSEQ multiplex PCR. D and trimming were read from the DNA, whereas the V and J calls and clone size are those reported in that table. The table includes fewer than 150,000 clones, roughly 79% detected once. CDR1 SGHNT and CDR2 YYREEE come from the germline V gene (reference sequence). The CDR3 has 17 residues. V lost 2 bases, J lost 0 bases, and 7 bases stayed unmatched. Sequencing was performed on peripheral blood. The receptor was isolated from a human donor in a cohort sampled during active COVID-19. The chain combines TRBV5-4 with TRBJ2-2, with 7 bases aligning to TRBD1. The CDR3 nucleotides read TGTGCCAGCAGCTTTAAATCCGGGACAGCGAACACCGGGGAGCTGTTTTTT. As protein: CASSFKSGTANTGELFF.